Shown below are 2 T cell receptor beta chains from a single sample sequenced in a study of T cell repertoires in cytomegalovirus infection. MiXCR was run by TCRdb on the reads, yielding one entry per CDR3 protein. Of fewer than 350,000 distinct CDR3 sequences in the sample, roughly 9.5% were seen once. Material: PBMCs. Receptors were obtained from a human donor in good health (CMV status not recorded). Some clones in this sample may be carry-over from other donors' samples.

The sample holds a few counts of this clonotype. CDR3 protein: CASSMGTAGEQFF. DNA for the CDR3: TGTGCCAGTAGTATGGGGACCGCCGGTGAGCAGTTCTTC. The chain recombines TRBV19 with TRBJ2-1; D may be TRBD1 or TRBD2 (5 bases each). The CDR3 contains 13 residues. Trimming shortened V by 3 bases and J by 9 bases, and 12 bases separated the two germline ends. The germline V gene encodes CDR1 LNHDA and CDR2 SQIVND (reference sequence).

This clonotype occurred many times. This chain uses TRBV6-5 with TRBJ1-1; 8 positions match TRBD1. Unmatched junction bases numbered 7, after V lost 1 base and J lost 0 bases. The V gene's germline CDR1 is MNHEY and CDR2 SVGAGI. This CDR3 has 17 amino acids. Written as DNA, the CDR3 is TGTGCCAGCAGTTACTATTGGACAGGGTCCGTGAACACTGAAGCTTTCTTT. This translates into CASSYYWTGSVNTEAFF.